The next 25 T cell receptor beta chains were all read from a single sample in a study of blood T cell repertoires in COVID-19. The protocol was immunoSEQ multiplex PCR, while the TCRdb copy is restricted to in-frame clones and leaves out a portion. Altogether some 150,000 clones are present, about four fifths being singletons, with the ten largest covering about 10%. What was sequenced was PBMCs or T cells enriched from blood (not recorded which). The receptors originated from a man aged 45-65 years who had recovered from COVID-19.

The rearrangement joins TRBV18 to TRBJ1-1; D not resolved. Germline loops: CDR1 KGHSH, CDR2 LQKENI. V lost 1 base to trimming and J lost 5 bases, with 17 bases between them. The CDR3 length is 16 residues. CDR3 sequence (DNA): TGTGCCAGCTCACCACGGTCGACGGCGGAATATACTGAAGCTTTCTTT. Protein sequence: CASSPRSTAEYTEAFF.

This clone was detected only a few times. The chain employs TRBV6-5 and TRBJ2-2; 7 bases map to TRBD2. J lost 5 bases, V lost 4 bases, and 7 bases had no gene match. The CDR3 consists of 15 residues. CDR1 and CDR2 from the germline V gene are MNHEY and SVGAGI. The CDR3 here is CASSFTGGVTGELFF. In DNA, the CDR3 is TGTGCCAGCAGTTTTACGGGGGGTGTGACCGGGGAGCTGTTTTTT.

V usage is TRBV7-9 and J usage is TRBJ1-2; 9 positions match TRBD1. J lost 7 bases, V lost 6 bases, and 6 bases had no gene match. Germline V CDR1 and CDR2: SEHNR, FQNEAQ (reference sequence). The CDR3 extends over 13 amino acids. This CDR3 is CASRLGQGFGYTF. The CDR3 region has the DNA TGTGCCAGCAGGTTGGGACAGGGTTTTGGCTACACCTTC.

As to this clone: In the same sample, other DNA sequences code for this CDR3. The V gene is TRBV7-3, the J gene TRBJ1-1; D remains unclear. The CDR3 runs to 13 residues. V lost 3 bases, J lost 1 base, and 6 bases lay in between. Germline V gene sequence: CDR1 SGHTA, CDR2 FQGTGA. The chain's CDR3 is CASSLSGNTEAFF. The CDR3 nucleotides are TGTGCCAGCAGCTTGTCCGGGAACACTGAAGCTTTCTTT.

In this sample, this clone turned up a few times. The V call is TRBV29-1, the J call TRBJ2-3; 8 bases are shared with TRBD1. J lost 3 bases, V lost 5 bases, and 10 bases had no gene match. Germline lookup yields CDR1 SQVTM and CDR2 ANQGSEA. The CDR3 runs to 15 residues. DNA of the CDR3: TGCAGCGTTCGCCGACAGGGGAGTATGACAGATACGCAGTATTTT. It codes for CSVRRQGSMTDTQYF.

The chain carries TRBV10-3 and TRBJ1-1; 8 bases are a match to TRBD1. The V gene end was trimmed by 3 bases and the J gene end by 6 bases; junction bases not matched to a gene: 6. The germline V gene has CDR1 ENHRY and CDR2 SYGVKD. This CDR3 region has 14 residues. Here the CDR3 DNA reads TGTGCCATCAGTGACGGGCAGGGGGCGGCTGAAGCTTTCTTT. Residues: CAISDGQGAAEAFF.

This sequence joins TRBV3-1 (or the pseudogene TRBV3-2) and TRBJ2-7; weak D call: TRBD1 (5 bases). This CDR3 comprises 14 residues. With 4 bases removed from V and 3 bases from J, the gap between germline ends came to 13 bases. From germline, CDR1 is LGHDT and CDR2 YNNKEL (reference sequence). CDR3 sequence: CASSPRQGLYEQYF. The CDR3 DNA reads TGTGCCAGCAGCCCCCGCCAGGGTCTCTACGAGCAGTACTTC.

The V call is TRBV2, the J call TRBJ2-3; TRBD1 matches at 8 bases. After removal of 4 bases from V and 0 bases from J, the junction contained 15 bases not matched to a gene. Germline loops: CDR1 SNHLY, CDR2 FYNNEI. This CDR3 spans 19 amino acids. The CDR3 spells CASSVGDRIFRTSTDTQYF. The CDR3 coding sequence is TGTGCCAGCAGTGTAGGGGACAGGATTTTCAGAACTAGCACAGATACGCAGTATTTT.

The V gene is TRBV7-8, the J gene TRBJ2-1; maybe TRBD2 (5 bases). Germline assignment: CDR1 SGHVS and CDR2 FQNEAQ. V was trimmed by 5 bases and J by 9 bases, leaving 11 bases between them. The CDR3 covers 12 residues. In DNA form, the CDR3 reads TGTGCCAGCAGCCTACTAGGTTCTGAGCAGTTCTTC. Amino acids: CASSLLGSEQFF.

This clone was observed a single time. The chain recombines TRBV27 with TRBJ1-1; TRBD1 agrees at 7 bases. Trimming took 1 base from V and 0 from J; bases not matched to a gene: 2. There are 15 residues in the CDR3. Germline assignment: CDR1 MNHEY and CDR2 SMNVEV (reference sequence). The CDR3: CASSLFQGVNTEAFF. CDR3 nucleotides: TGTGCCAGCAGTTTATTTCAGGGGGTGAACACTGAAGCTTTCTTT.

The chain is built from TRBV12-3 or TRBV12-4 and TRBJ2-3; TRBD1 matches at 9 bases. The CDR3 has 13 residues. Trimming removed 4 bases from V and 9 bases from J; junction bases left unmatched: 5. The CDR3 reads CASSYRGLNTQYF. For the CDR3, the DNA is TGTGCCAGCAGTTACAGGGGGCTAAACACGCAGTATTTT.

This clone came up a few times. The DNA for the CDR3 is TGTGCCAGCAGCCGTTCGACAGAGGCCACCGGGGAGCTGTTTTTT. Translation gives CASSRSTEATGELFF. The chain recombines TRBV6-5 with TRBJ2-2; perhaps TRBD1 as D (5 bases). V shed 6 bases and J shed 4 bases, with 15 bases lying between them. This CDR3 contains 15 residues. The V gene's germline CDR1 is MNHEY and CDR2 SVGAGI.

The chain employs TRBV9 and TRBJ2-3; TRBD2 aligns across 10 bases. The ends lost 4 bases at V and 3 bases at J; junction bases unmatched: 5. This CDR3 comprises 15 residues. Germline lookup yields CDR1 SGDLS and CDR2 YYNGEE. The chain's CDR3 is CASSQIAGGTDTQYF. CDR3 sequence (DNA): TGTGCCAGCAGCCAAATAGCGGGGGGAACAGATACGCAGTATTTT.

A few counts support this clone. V usage is TRBV5-1 and J usage is TRBJ2-3; 10 bases line up with TRBD1. The germline V gene encodes CDR1 SGHRS and CDR2 YFSETQ. CDR3 length: 15 amino acids. Losses at the gene ends were 5 bases for V and 1 base for J; bases not matched to a gene: 4. Here the CDR3 DNA reads TGCGCCAGCAGGACAGGGGGCACTGGCACAGATACGCAGTATTTT. Encoded protein: CASRTGGTGTDTQYF.

This sequence joins TRBV6-5 and TRBJ2-7; 8 bases are shared with TRBD1. CDR1 and CDR2 from the germline V gene are MNHEY and SVGAGI. V lost 0 bases, J lost 2 bases, and 6 bases stayed unmatched. This CDR3 is 16 amino acids long. CDR3 sequence: CASSYSRQGAAYEQYF. The CDR3 DNA is TGTGCCAGCAGTTACTCTCGGCAGGGGGCCGCCTACGAGCAGTACTTC.

The chain links TRBV7-2 to TRBJ1-2; D is undetermined. V was trimmed by 2 bases and J by 4 bases, leaving 11 bases between them. The length of the CDR3 is 14 residues. Germline CDR1 reads SGHTA; CDR2 reads FQGNSA. The CDR3 bases are TGTGCCAGCAGCTTACTTTGGGAGCCCTATGGCTACACCTTC. Protein sequence: CASSLLWEPYGYTF. The full variable domain, in which reference TRBV7-2 and TRBJ1-2 provide the parts outside the CDR3, is GAGVSQSPSNKVTEKGKDVELRCDPISGHTALYWYRQSLGQGLEFLIYFQGNSAPDKSGLPSDRFSAERTGGSVSTLTIQRTQQEDSAVYLCASSLLWEPYGYTFGSGTRLTVV.

This chain uses TRBV6-1 with TRBJ1-2; a possible D gene is TRBD1 (5 bases). The V and J ends lost 3 bases and 2 bases respectively, with 13 bases between them. The CDR3 totals 15 residues. Germline V lookup: CDR1 MNHNS, CDR2 SASEGT. The CDR3 spells CASSDWAGINYGYTF. CDR3 DNA: TGTGCCAGCAGTGATTGGGCAGGGATAAACTATGGCTACACCTTC.

In its sample, this clone was seen once. The rearrangement joins TRBV7-3 to TRBJ1-2, with a possible D match to TRBD1 (5 bases). This CDR3 is 14 amino acids long. Between the trimmed V and J ends, which lost 4 bases and 0 bases, there was a span of 9 bases. CDR1 SGHTA and CDR2 FQGTGA come from the germline V gene. The CDR3 DNA follows: TGTGCCAGCAGCTCGGACACTTCTAACTATGGCTACACCTTC. Translating gives CASSSDTSNYGYTF.

CDR3 protein: CASSSGGTGGFVHTIYF. Here the CDR3 DNA reads TGTGCCAGCAGTTCCGGCGGGACAGGGGGCTTTGTCCACACCATATATTTT. V usage is TRBV11-2 and J usage is TRBJ1-3; TRBD1 agrees at 12 bases. The CDR3 is made up of 17 amino acids. Losses at the gene ends were 6 bases for V and 8 bases for J; bases not matched to a gene: 14. CDR1 SGHAT and CDR2 FQNNGV come from the germline V gene.

The genes are TRBV5-6 and TRBJ1-5; 10 nucleotides match TRBD1. Trimming at V came to 2 bases and at J to 5 bases, leaving 1 base not matched to a gene. There are 14 residues in the CDR3. Per germline, CDR1 SGHDT and CDR2 YYEEEE. CDR3 sequence reads: CASSLGTGDQPQHF. The CDR3 bases are TGTGCCAGCAGCTTAGGGACAGGGGATCAGCCCCAGCATTTT.

The V and J genes are TRBV18 and TRBJ1-4; TRBD1 might be the D (5 bases). The CDR3 has 14 amino acids. The germline V gene has CDR1 KGHSH and CDR2 LQKENI. V was trimmed by 0 bases and J by 13 bases, leaving 15 bases between them. DNA for the CDR3: TGTGCCAGCTCACCACCGTTTGACAGATCGATACTGTTTTTT. Translated: CASSPPFDRSILFF.

The J gene is TRBJ2-6, the V gene TRBV14; 8 bases fit TRBD1. Germline assignment: CDR1 SGHDN and CDR2 FVKESK. The CDR3 runs 17 residues. Unmatched junction bases numbered 5, after V lost 4 bases and J lost 0 bases. The CDR3 spells CASSPGTGSSGANVLTF. The CDR3 DNA reads as TGTGCCAGCAGCCCCGGGACAGGAAGCTCTGGGGCCAACGTCCTGACTTTC.

This chain joins TRBV27 and TRBJ1-6; TRBD1 is a possible D gene (5 bases). This CDR3 region has 14 residues. CDR1 is MNHEY, CDR2 SMNVEV, per germline (reference sequence). V lost 3 bases and J 8 bases, leaving 11 bases between the germline ends. CDR3 protein: CASSFRGIDSPLHF. DNA for the CDR3: TGTGCCAGCAGTTTCCGGGGGATTGATTCACCCCTCCACTTT.

This chain links TRBV6-5 with TRBJ1-3, with 9 bases fitting TRBD1. The germline V gene encodes CDR1 MNHEY and CDR2 SVGAGI. After removal of 6 bases from V and 2 bases from J, the junction contained 5 bases not matched to a gene. There are 15 residues in the CDR3. The CDR3: CASSRDRVPGNTIYF. CDR3 DNA: TGTGCCAGCAGCCGGGACAGGGTGCCTGGAAACACCATATATTTT.

This sequence joins TRBV12-5 and TRBJ1-2; D might be TRBD1 (5 bases). The germline V gene encodes CDR1 LGHNT and CDR2 FRNRAP. This CDR3 has 16 residues. V was shortened by 5 bases and J by 2 bases, with 18 bases between the two germline ends. CDR3 sequence reads: CASGPDEDGGNYGYTF. The DNA of the CDR3 is TGTGCTAGTGGTCCGGACGAGGACGGGGGAAACTATGGCTACACCTTC.